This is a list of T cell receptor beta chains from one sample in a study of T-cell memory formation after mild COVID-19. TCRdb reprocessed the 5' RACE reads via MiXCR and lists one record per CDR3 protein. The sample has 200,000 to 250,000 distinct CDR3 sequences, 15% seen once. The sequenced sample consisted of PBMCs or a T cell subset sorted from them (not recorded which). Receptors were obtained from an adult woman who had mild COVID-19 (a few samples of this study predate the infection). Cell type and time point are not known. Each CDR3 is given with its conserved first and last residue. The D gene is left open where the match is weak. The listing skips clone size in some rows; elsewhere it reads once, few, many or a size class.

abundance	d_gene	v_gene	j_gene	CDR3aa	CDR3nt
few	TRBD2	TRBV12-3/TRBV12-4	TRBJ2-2	CASSNSGRASTGELFF	TGTGCCAGCAGCAATAGCGGGAGGGCCTCAACCGGGGAGCTGTTTTTT
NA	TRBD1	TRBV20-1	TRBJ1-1	CSATSRGVNTEAFF	TGCAGTGCTACTTCCAGGGGGGTGAACACTGAAGCTTTCTTT
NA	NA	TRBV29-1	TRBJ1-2	CSVEGYTF	TGCAGCGTTGAGGGCTACACCTTC
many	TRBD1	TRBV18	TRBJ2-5	CASSPKSVLGQLAETQYF	TGTGCCAGCTCACCAAAGAGCGTGTTGGGACAGTTGGCGGAGACCCAGTACTTC
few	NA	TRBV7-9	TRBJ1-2	CASSYPQAGYGYTF	TGTGCCAGCAGCTACCCACAGGCCGGCTATGGCTACACCTTC
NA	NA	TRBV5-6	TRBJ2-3	CASSLVDTDTQYF	TGTGCCAGCAGCTTGGTTGACACAGATACGCAGTATTTT
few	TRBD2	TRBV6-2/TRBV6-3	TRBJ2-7	CASSRLAGGNEQYF	TGTGCCAGCAGTAGACTAGCGGGAGGAAACGAGCAGTACTTC
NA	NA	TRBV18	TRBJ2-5	CASSPTAGEATQYF	TGTGCCAGCTCACCGACGGCAGGGGAGGCGACCCAGTACTTC
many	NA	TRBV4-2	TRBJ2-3	CASSQGRGDTQYF	TGTGCCAGCAGCCAAGGAAGGGGAGATACGCAGTATTTT
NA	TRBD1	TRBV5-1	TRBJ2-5	CASSLAGTGEETQYF	TGCGCCAGCAGCTTGGCCGGGACAGGGGAAGAGACCCAGTACTTC
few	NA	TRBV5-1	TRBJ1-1	CASSLAGLGTEAFF	TGCGCCAGCAGCTTAGCGGGGTTGGGCACTGAAGCTTTCTTT
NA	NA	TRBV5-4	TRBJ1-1	CASSSIGMNTEAFF	TGTGCCAGCAGCTCCATCGGGATGAACACTGAAGCTTTCTTT
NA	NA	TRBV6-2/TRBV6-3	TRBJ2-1	CASTNYNEQFF	TGTGCCAGCACCAACTACAATGAGCAGTTCTTC
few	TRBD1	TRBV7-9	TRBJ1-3	CASSRTGEAGNTIYF	TGTGCCAGCAGCCGGACAGGGGAGGCTGGAAACACCATATATTTT
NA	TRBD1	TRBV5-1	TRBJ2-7	CASSRQTGAVYEQYF	TGCGCCAGCAGCCGCCAAACAGGGGCGGTGTACGAGCAGTACTTC
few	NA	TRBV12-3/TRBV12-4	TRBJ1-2	CASSRQGVEGYTF	TGTGCCAGCAGCCGACAAGGAGTAGAAGGCTACACCTTC
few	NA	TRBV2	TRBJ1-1	CASSVNDVGKKAFF	TGTGCCAGCAGCGTAAATGATGTTGGGAAGAAAGCTTTCTTT
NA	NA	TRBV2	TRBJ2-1	CASRDRDSSYNEQFF	TGTGCCAGCAGGGACCGGGATAGCTCCTACAATGAGCAGTTCTTC
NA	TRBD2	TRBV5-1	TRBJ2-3	CASSVGLAGNTDTQYF	TGCGCCAGCAGCGTGGGACTAGCGGGAAACACAGATACGCAGTATTTT
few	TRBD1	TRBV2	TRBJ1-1	CASSERLYGQGGNTEAFF	TGTGCCAGCAGTGAAAGGTTATATGGACAGGGAGGGAACACTGAAGCTTTCTTT
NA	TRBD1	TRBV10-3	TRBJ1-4	CAISEGQGAREKLFF	TGTGCCATCAGTGAAGGGCAGGGGGCACGGGAAAAACTGTTTTTT
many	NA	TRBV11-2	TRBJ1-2	CASSLESRFYGYTF	TGTGCCAGCAGCTTAGAATCCAGGTTCTATGGCTACACCTTC
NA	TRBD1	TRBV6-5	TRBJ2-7	CASSYPDRAGEQYF	TGTGCCAGCAGTTACCCGGACAGGGCTGGCGAGCAGTACTTC
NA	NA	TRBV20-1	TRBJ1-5	CSASTGTGTNQPQHF	TGCAGTGCTAGCACCGGGACGGGAACTAATCAGCCCCAGCATTTT
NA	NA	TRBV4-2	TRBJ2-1	CASRQLSSDLRQFF	TGTGCCAGCAGGCAACTTTCTAGCGATTTGAGGCAGTTCTTC
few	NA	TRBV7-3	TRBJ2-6	CASSQNGGRGANVLTF	TGTGCCAGCAGCCAAAACGGGGGCCGTGGGGCCAACGTCCTGACTTTC
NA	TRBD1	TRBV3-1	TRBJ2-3	CASSHDRDRGEATQYF	TGTGCCAGCAGCCATGACCGGGACAGGGGAGAAGCTACGCAGTATTTT